The 16 T cell receptor beta chains below all came from one sample that was sequenced in a study of blood T cells in healthy people across ages. Combining a sample-barcoded 5' primer with a J-beta primer mix, a second PCR ran for about 7 to 12 cycles. TCRdb used MiXCR to reprocess the 5' RACE reads, holding one entry per CDR3 protein. The repertoire consists of roughly 1.5 million distinct CDR3 sequences, with approximately 39% occurring once and the leading ten covering approximately 4%. Sequenced material: blood. Source of these receptors: a young woman in good health.

A few counts support this clonotype. V and J are TRBV19 and TRBJ2-7; no clear D. The ends were cut back, 1 base at V and 5 bases at J, with 6 bases in the middle. The CDR3 has 12 amino acids. Germline V CDR1 and CDR2: LNHDA, SQIVND (reference sequence). This chain's CDR3 is CASSIGRNEQYF. The CDR3 DNA is TGTGCCAGTAGTATAGGCCGGAACGAGCAGTACTTC.

At least ten counts were recorded for this clonotype. This rearrangement joins TRBV5-1 to TRBJ1-5; tentatively, D is TRBD1 (5 bases). Looked up from germline, CDR1 is SGHRS and CDR2 is YFSETQ. V gave up 3 bases and J gave up 3 bases, with 10 bases separating them. The CDR3 consists of 14 residues. The CDR3 here is CASSSGQPNQPQHF. In DNA, the CDR3 is TGCGCCAGCAGCTCAGGACAACCCAATCAGCCCCAGCATTTT.

The rearrangement uses TRBV7-9 and TRBJ2-5; no reliable D call. The J call may be in error: the DNA end matches TRBJ2-1 better. CDR1 SEHNR and CDR2 FQNEAQ come from the germline V gene (reference sequence). The CDR3 covers 13 residues. In DNA, the CDR3 is TGTGCCAGCAGCTTTCTACCTCAAGAGACCCAGTTCTTC. This sequence encodes CASSFLPQETQFF.

The rearrangement links TRBV27 to TRBJ2-1; either TRBD1 or TRBD2 may supply D (6 bases each). Germline V gene lookup returns CDR1 MNHEY and CDR2 SMNVEV (reference sequence). V dropped 4 bases and J dropped 0 bases, with 13 bases sitting between them. The CDR3 is 16 amino acids. The CDR3: CASSSRGRSSYNEQFF. As DNA, the CDR3 is TGTGCCAGCAGTTCAAGGGGGAGGAGCTCCTACAATGAGCAGTTCTTC.

The chain carries TRBV7-2 and TRBJ2-1; no reliable D call. The CDR3 loop spans 16 amino acids. Germline V CDR1 and CDR2: SGHTA, FQGNSA. Between the trimmed V and J ends, which lost 2 bases and 0 bases, there was a span of 11 bases. Here the CDR3 DNA reads TGTGCCAGCAGCTTAATCCCGGATTACTCCTACAATGAGCAGTTCTTC. This encodes CASSLIPDYSYNEQFF.

J is TRBJ1-6 and V is TRBV20-1; unclear D gene. Trimming left V 0 bases short and J 1 base short, with 13 bases between. CDR1 and CDR2 from the germline V gene are DFQATT and SNEGSKA (reference sequence). The CDR3 contains 17 residues. The CDR3 spells CSARDGKIPSYNSPLHF. CDR3 sequence (DNA): TGCAGTGCTAGAGATGGGAAGATCCCGTCCTATAATTCACCCCTCCACTTT.

V and J are TRBV20-1 and TRBJ1-2; TRBD1 is a possible D gene (5 bases). V was clipped by 3 bases and J by 7 bases, with 21 bases between them. Per the germline V gene, CDR1 is DFQATT and CDR2 is SNEGSKA (reference sequence). This CDR3 has 15 residues. The CDR3 is CSASGHQADVGGYTF. CDR3 sequence (DNA): TGCAGTGCTAGTGGACACCAAGCGGATGTTGGTGGCTACACCTTC.

The rearrangement uses TRBV5-1 and TRBJ1-2; tentative D call: TRBD1 (5 bases). The CDR3 covers 15 residues. Trimming took 4 bases from V and 5 from J, leaving 18 bases between them. Germline loops: CDR1 SGHRS, CDR2 YFSETQ. The CDR3 reads CASSVAGTDTYGYTF. In DNA form, the CDR3 reads TGCGCCAGCAGCGTAGCCGGGACGGATACTTATGGCTACACCTTC.

This clonotype was counted at least ten times. The rearrangement joins TRBV6-5 to TRBJ2-1, with 9 positions matching TRBD2. V lost 4 bases and J lost 4; bases outside the gene matches: 5. CDR1 MNHEY and CDR2 SVGAGI come from the germline V gene. The length of the CDR3 is 15 residues. CDR3: CASSLETSGYNEQFF. CDR3 nucleotides: TGTGCCAGCAGTTTGGAGACTAGCGGATACAATGAGCAGTTCTTC.

The chain combines TRBV20-1 with TRBJ2-1; D assignment may be TRBD1 or TRBD2 (9 bases each). The V gene lost 5 bases and the J gene lost 1 base, with 36 bases spanning the gap. This CDR3 spans 22 amino acids. From germline, CDR1 is DFQATT and CDR2 SNEGSKA (reference sequence). CDR3 sequence: CSAPGQGRKLAGLKGSYNEQFF. The CDR3, as DNA: TGCAGTGCTCCCGGACAGGGGCGGAAACTAGCGGGCCTAAAGGGGTCCTACAATGAGCAGTTCTTC.

This sequence joins TRBV6-1 and TRBJ1-2, with 10 bases that match TRBD1. The CDR3 runs 13 residues. Germline loops: CDR1 MNHNS, CDR2 SASEGT. The J segment lost 7 bases and the V segment lost 6 bases, leaving 5 bases of the junction unmatched. As DNA, the CDR3 is TGTGCCAGCAGCGACCGGGACAGGGGTGGCTACACCTTC. Amino acid sequence: CASSDRDRGGYTF.

Points on this clonotype: One junction end disagrees with the germline gene, perhaps due to a read error. This sequence joins TRBV6-6 and TRBJ2-5, with unresolved D. Germline V gene lookup returns CDR1 MNHNY and CDR2 SVGAGI (reference sequence). This CDR3 has 14 residues. Written as DNA, the CDR3 is TGTGCCAGCAGTGACTCTGGGGACCAAGAGACCCAGTACTTC. Translation: CASSDSGDQETQYF.

The rearrangement links TRBV10-1 to TRBJ1-2; D may be TRBD1 (5 bases). Per the germline V gene, CDR1 is WNHNN and CDR2 is SYGVQD (reference sequence). This CDR3 region has 14 residues. V dropped 9 bases and J dropped 4 bases, with 18 bases sitting between them. The CDR3 nucleotides are TGCGCCAGTATGCGGGACGACGGGCCCTATGGCTACACCTTC. This sequence encodes CASMRDDGPYGYTF.

This chain's CDR3 is CSARVQGTGGSHTDTQYF. CDR3 nucleotides: TGCAGTGCTAGAGTCCAGGGGACAGGGGGCTCCCACACAGATACGCAGTATTTT. V gene TRBV20-1 combines with J gene TRBJ2-3; 12 nucleotides align to TRBD1. Germline CDR1 DFQATT, CDR2 SNEGSKA (reference sequence). J lost 2 bases, V lost 1 base, and 10 bases had no gene match. This CDR3 is built from 18 residues.

The sample holds one count of this clonotype. J is TRBJ2-4 and V is TRBV5-1, with 13 bases lining up with TRBD2. In germline, CDR1 is SGHRS, CDR2 YFSETQ. The CDR3 runs to 17 residues. Trimming took 4 bases from V and 13 from J; bases not matched to a gene: 17. Written as DNA, the CDR3 is TGCGCCAGCAGCCGGACTAGCGGGAGCCCTCTACTTAATGAGCAGTACTTC. It translates to CASSRTSGSPLLNEQYF.

The V gene is TRBV12-3 or TRBV12-4, the J gene TRBJ1-2, with D perhaps matching TRBD1 (6 bases). The CDR3 contains 14 residues. Trimming removed 5 bases at V and 7 bases at J, with 17 bases between. CDR3 bases: TGTGCCAGCAGTGCCAGACAGGCCAGGGGTGGCTACACCTTC. As protein: CASSARQARGGYTF.